The T cell receptor beta chain under discussion was sequenced for a study of cytomegalovirus exposure and HLA in healthy donors (TCRdb year 2017). For the study in its entirety: An earlier analysis of some 600 of the donors reported 250 to 300 Gb of sequence data and about 120 million unique TCR beta sequences obtained from about 170 million T cells. A later analysis re-examined previously published TCR beta repertoires from more than 550 donors and added high-resolution HLA genotyping to investigate patterns of TCR occurrence. High-throughput TCR immunosequencing, statistical association of individual TCRs with disease status, and machine learning were combined to predict cytomegalovirus infection status. Every repertoire in the discovery cohort had been generated on one and the same sequencing platform. In the later analysis, no new phenotypic data were used to find candidate immune exposures; instead, reliance was placed on TCR beta sequences and their occurrence across donors. An earlier analysis of some 500 of the donors applied high-throughput TCR beta sequencing to assess whether each TCR beta V gene segment acted as functional or pseudogenic. The study was designed to test whether signatures of past pathogen exposure could be identified by cataloging public T cell receptors. Of the roughly 400 genotyped donors, less than 85% were placed in the genetic ancestry cluster associated with self-reported Caucasian donors. In a later genetic analysis, genome-wide SNP genotypes for about three fifths of the 666 donors were used, and that subset was treated as a discovery cohort. Among 398 genotyped donors of the cohort, an average of approximately 230,000 unique TCR beta nucleotide sequences were sequenced per donor, around 20% of them non-productive. About 5 DR-DQ haplotypes were handled as single units for association and clustering, since linkage in the cohort was strong. Besides the first cohort of 500 to 700 subjects, a separate validation cohort made up of around 120 different subjects was used. Typing coverage differed by locus: A, B, C, DRB1 and DQB1 were typed in roughly 620-640 donors, DQA1 in 522, DPA1 in 600 to 610, and DPB1 in just under 490. Roughly 310 gigabases of sequencing data and tens of millions of unique TCR sequences were included in an early release covering about 620 HLA-typed donors. The study profiled the T cell repertoires of under 700 subjects by immunosequencing and related them to cytomegalovirus serostatus. Donor age, sex, ethnicity and CMV serostatus were collected together with the repertoire data. HLA typing included class I and class II loci at four-digit resolution.

On this clone itself: Its antigen specificity is not known. The sample holds no much larger clone one base away, and base qualities are not on file.

The cohort was made up of approximately 700 healthy bone marrow donors. At the time of sampling, every cohort member was nominally healthy, though immune exposures that went unrecorded were likely present. The donor tested CMV seronegative, placing the donor among the 350 or so seronegative members of the cohort. A peripheral blood sample was collected from each donor, and TCR beta sequencing was performed on peripheral blood mononuclear cells. The Qiagen DNeasy Blood Extraction Kit was used to extract genomic DNA from the blood cell samples. CDR1 is given as SNHLY and CDR2 as FYNNEI, both from the germline V gene. From its cysteine to its phenylalanine, the CDR3 spans 16 amino acids. Only the CDR3 region is kept as DNA, spanning 48 bases read in frame from base 1. At the junction V is shortened by 6 bases and J by 7 bases; bases outside the gene matches: 8. What the authors observed across the whole study: V-gene and J-gene trimming of TCR beta chains was associated with a missense DCLRE1C variant in a later genetic analysis, and the association was replicated in an independent cohort. Because HLA typing was unavailable for some donors at each locus, only the typed subset was used in association tests. In the study, 150 to 200 TCR beta chains were listed as associated with cytomegalovirus. Some 16 rarely observed V segments, including chromosome 9 orphons, were excluded from the earlier analysis of some 590 of the donors because counts were too low. A later analysis found that TCR association rates varied across HLA loci, with DRB1 alleles showing the most associated TCRs and HLA-C alleles the fewest. Several of the top co-occurrence clusters appeared to be linked to parvovirus B19, influenza, CMV and Epstein-Barr virus, according to a later analysis. Because the 87-base-pair reads could not distinguish some IMGT-functional V segments, including TRBV6-2 and TRBV6-3, those segments were excluded. A few of the identified cytomegalovirus-associated TCR beta chains were confirmed in vitro to be specific for cytomegalovirus antigens. Broadly in line with IMGT annotations, most TCR beta V segments showed up in productive rearrangements about 90% or about 30% of the time in an earlier analysis of around 600 of the donors. Compared with the roughly 670-donor mean, donors in an Asian-associated ancestry cluster had fewer N-insertions in productive TCRs, according to a later genetic analysis. Most CMV-associated TCR beta chains appeared to be HLA-restricted in a later analysis, and the HLA associations seemed to be driven largely by CMV exposure. Cytomegalovirus status was reported to be diagnosed by the classifier with high specificity and sensitivity in both the original and validation cohorts. A further reported finding was that TCR beta sequences accurately predicted the HLA-A and HLA-B alleles for most subjects in the first cohort. The authors suggested that the approach could potentially be extended to other disease states and immunological phenotypes. Presence/absence analyses assumed roughly uniform sequencing depth across donors, an assumption that may not hold. When HLA alleles, especially DR and DQ, strongly co-occurred, attributing TCR associations to individual alleles was difficult. Most TCR sequences were observed very rarely across donors, whereas some public TCRs were present in many individuals. Linkage disequilibrium might explain the correlated functional status among segregating V segments, but an unknown experimental factor could not be ruled out. A group of highly shared sequence variants was considered likely to be a technical artifact of the sequencing pipeline. For the cohort, immune exposure information was limited to CMV serostatus. A later analysis associated 15,000 or so TCR beta sequences with specific HLA alleles at a false discovery rate of 0.05. The cohort was sequenced for TCR beta chains only, and without alpha or paired-chain data the features that could be detected were limited. In a later analysis, HLA-associated TCR beta chains showed more clonal expansion and lower generation probabilities than non-associated chains that were equally common.

Preparation of the library involved the immunoSEQ multiplex PCR assay. For the multiplex PCR, a mixture combining 60 forward primers for TCR Vbeta segments and 13 reverse primers for TCR Jbeta segments was used. The CDR3 region of rearranged TCR beta genes was amplified from genomic DNA with a multiplex PCR assay. The Illumina HiSeq System was used to sequence the amplified TCR beta libraries as 87-base-pair reads. As for the original processing: A later analysis tallied roughly 76 million unique TCR beta chains across the 610 or so repertoires, and about 12 million of those chains were shared by two or more donors. Raw reads were error-corrected and collapsed into unique sequences with a nearest-neighbor algorithm that merged closely related sequences to remove PCR and sequencing errors. V, D and J gene segments were assigned by aligning CDR3 sequences to IMGT reference sequences. Each retained sequence needed at least a six-nucleotide match to both a V gene segment and a J gene segment. Rearrangements were classified as productive when the CDR3 lacked stop codons and remained in frame with V and J, and all other rearrangements were classified as non-productive. Following IMGT convention, CDR3 was defined as the stretch from the second conserved V-encoded cysteine to the conserved J-encoded phenylalanine. Sequences without an unambiguous match to a single V gene segment were excluded from the earlier analysis of over 500 of the donors. An earlier analysis of 587 of the donors classified V segments as functional when productive rearrangements were above 56.7% and as segregating when the standard deviation between donors was above 5%. A statistical classification framework was built for diagnosing cytomegalovirus status from the catalog of TCR beta chain sequences. A later analysis assigned V and J genes by comparing TCR nucleotide sequences with IMGT/GENE-DB human TR gene sequences. Using the TCRdist pipeline, a later analysis assigned CDR3 sequences along with most-parsimonious VDJ recombination scenarios. A later analysis defined each TCR beta chain by its CDR3 amino acid sequence plus V-gene family, and excluded reads lacking a unique V-gene family. A later analysis removed several hundred highly shared, low-generation-probability nucleotide sequences to deal with suspected cross-contamination and a sequencing artifact. In a later analysis, a clonal expansion index for each public chain was calculated from normalized within-repertoire ranks of inferred template counts. In a later analysis, generation probabilities were computed with a VDJ recombination model fitted to out-of-frame rearrangements, and the resulting probabilities were checked against IGoR. A later analysis scored TCR-TCR, TCR-HLA and TCR-CMV co-occurrence with hypergeometric tests, applying a repertoire-size bias correction to TCR pairs. False discovery rates were estimated in a later analysis by permuting HLA or CMV assignments 20 times. In a later analysis, co-occurring TCRs were grouped using DBSCAN, and TCRdist sequence similarity was added for clustering within HLA-allele-positive subsets. Repertoires with fewer than 30,000 or more than 120,000 public chains were left out of co-occurrence clustering, as were a few repertoires with anomalous nucleotide sharing. The source is immuneACCESS, and TCRdb retained only in-frame sequences with V and J called. Part of the clones is not carried over; for the studies checked, unresolved V genes explain less than half of this, and the remainder is unexplained. For V, J and clone size, that table is used; D and trimming come from the DNA. Counted in this sample were 100,000 to 150,000 clones; 78% of them appeared once. 1.3% to 1.5% of the sample is in the top ten clones.

The sequenced sample was PBMCs. The rearrangement combines TRBV2 with TRBJ2-5; a stretch of 16 junction bases matches TRBD2. This receptor was obtained from a female donor in good health and CMV-seronegative. The sequenced DNA: TGTGCCAGCAGGAAAGGGACTAGCGGGAGGGGGGGGACCCAGTACTTC. Its amino acids are CASRKGTSGRGGTQYF.